One sample yielded the 14 T cell receptor beta chains listed below, sequenced in a study of T cells after yellow fever vaccination. TCRdb itself ran the 5' RACE reads through MiXCR, one entry per CDR3 protein. The sample holds about 160,000 distinct CDR3 sequences; 9.3% are singletons and the top ten take 35% to 40%. The source was CD8+ T cells sorted from PBMCs, collected 45 days after the yellow fever booster vaccination. These receptors originate from a man younger than 30 who received the YFV17D yellow fever vaccine.

This clonotype was found a few times. The V call is TRBV4-3, the J call TRBJ1-2; D unresolved. V was trimmed by 0 bases and J by 1 base, leaving 12 bases between them. This CDR3 is 16 amino acids long. Germline CDR1 LGHNA, CDR2 YSLEER. CDR3 region: CASSQDQAGHNYGYTF. As DNA, the CDR3 is TGCGCCAGCAGCCAAGATCAAGCGGGCCATAACTATGGCTACACCTTC.

The chain is built from TRBV10-3 and TRBJ2-5, with 7 bases aligning to TRBD1. Germline CDR1 is ENHRY and CDR2 is SYGVKD. The CDR3 contains 13 residues. The V segment lost 6 bases and the J segment 4 bases; nucleotides outside the gene matches: 5. CDR3 sequence reads: CAIRTGMGETQYF. CDR3 nucleotides: TGTGCCATCAGGACAGGGATGGGAGAGACCCAGTACTTC.

This clonotype has a handful of counts. The V call is TRBV6-2 or TRBV6-3, the J call TRBJ2-7, with D perhaps matching TRBD1 (6 bases). The germline gives CDR1 MNHEY, CDR2 SVGEGT. Between the trimmed V and J ends, which lost 4 bases and 3 bases, there was a span of 13 bases. CDR3 length: 14 residues. The chain's CDR3 is CASSSGTNLYEQYF. The CDR3 nucleotides read TGTGCCAGCAGTTCGGGGACAAACCTCTACGAGCAGTACTTC.

V is TRBV4-1 and J is TRBJ1-2; no clear D gene. Trimming left V 1 base short and J 3 bases short, with 12 bases between. CDR3 length: 15 residues. Germline V lookup: CDR1 MGHRA, CDR2 YSYEKL. The CDR3 DNA reads as TGCGCCAGCAGCCAAGCCGGGAAGGGCGACTATGGCTACACCTTC. The encoded protein is CASSQAGKGDYGYTF.

This clonotype was seen a handful of times. The CDR3 sequence is CASSERVAQNTEAFF. CDR3 DNA: TGTGCCAGCAGTGAACGGGTGGCCCAGAACACTGAAGCTTTCTTT. The chain has TRBV6-1 and TRBJ1-1; no definite D call. CDR3 length: 15 amino acids. In germline, CDR1 is MNHNS, CDR2 SASEGT. The ends were cut back, 2 bases at V and 1 base at J, with 11 bases in the middle.

Only a few counts were recorded for this clonotype. The chain uses TRBV12-3 or TRBV12-4 and TRBJ2-7; 8 bases fit TRBD2. V shed 6 bases and J 6 bases; nucleotides not matched to a gene: 4. The CDR3 sequence is 12 residues long. The CDR3 spells CASSPGGVEQYV. The DNA for the CDR3 is TGTGCCAGCAGCCCGGGAGGGGTCGAGCAGTACGTC.

This clonotype appeared a few times. The DNA of the CDR3 is TGTGCCAGCAGTTTTTTGGGGCGAGATGAAAAACTGTTTTTT. Its protein is CASSFLGRDEKLFF. This chain joins TRBV27 and TRBJ1-4; TRBD1 might be the D (5 bases). Trimming pared 3 bases from V and 6 bases from J, leaving 11 bases between. The CDR3 length is 14 residues. Germline V gene sequence: CDR1 MNHEY, CDR2 SMNVEV (reference sequence).

The chain carries TRBV4-3 and TRBJ1-1; tentatively, D is TRBD1 (5 bases). This CDR3 is built from 14 residues. The V end was cut by 3 bases, the J end by 4 bases, with 12 bases between. Germline V gene data show CDR1 as LGHNA and CDR2 as YSLEER. The CDR3 bases are TGCGCCAGCAGCCATCTCAGGGAGGGCACTGAAGCTTTCTTT. As protein: CASSHLREGTEAFF.

This clonotype was recorded a few times. The V and J genes are TRBV13 and TRBJ2-5; 7 bases agree with TRBD2. The germline V gene has CDR1 PRHDT and CDR2 FYEKMQ (reference sequence). J gave up 2 bases and V 0 bases, and 6 bases lay outside the gene matches. This CDR3 is 16 amino acids long. CDR3 loop: CASSLGLGGKQETQYF. The CDR3 DNA reads as TGTGCCAGCAGCTTAGGTCTCGGGGGGAAACAAGAGACCCAGTACTTC.

The V and J genes are TRBV27 and TRBJ2-1; 9 nucleotides align to TRBD2. CDR1 and CDR2 from the germline V gene are MNHEY and SMNVEV (reference sequence). This CDR3 comprises 16 residues. V lost 5 bases and J lost 4; bases outside the gene matches: 9. The CDR3 region is CASSPLASGVYNEQFF. CDR3 bases: TGTGCCAGCAGTCCCCTGGCTAGCGGGGTATACAATGAGCAGTTCTTC.

A few counts support this clonotype. The chain combines TRBV13 with TRBJ1-2; 9 bases line up with TRBD1. This CDR3 has 11 residues. Germline lookup yields CDR1 PRHDT and CDR2 FYEKMQ (reference sequence). V gave up 6 bases and J gave up 14 bases; unmatched junction bases: 7. CDR3 protein: CASSGQGRETF. CDR3 DNA: TGTGCCAGCAGTGGACAGGGGCGGGAAACCTTC.

This clonotype was seen ten or more times. The chain has TRBV20-1 and TRBJ2-1; 7 nucleotides line up with TRBD2. The CDR3 consists of 14 residues. The junction had 5 bases not matched to a gene; V was cut back by 6 bases and J by 0 bases. Germline values: CDR1 DFQATT, CDR2 SNEGSKA (reference sequence). The CDR3 here is CSALGLDSYNEQFF. In DNA form, the CDR3 reads TGCAGTGCACTTGGACTAGACTCCTACAATGAGCAGTTCTTC.

This clonotype occurred a few times. J is TRBJ2-7 and V is TRBV5-1; weak D call: TRBD2 (5 bases). The CDR3 sequence is 13 residues long. Trimming stripped 2 bases from V and 5 bases from J, with 11 bases between. Germline CDR1 SGHRS, CDR2 YFSETQ. In DNA, the CDR3 is TGCGCCAGCAGCTTTTCCGGACTGGACGAGCAGTACTTC. It translates to CASSFSGLDEQYF.

This clonotype was seen at least ten times. The V call is TRBV5-1, the J call TRBJ1-1, with a tentative D call TRBD1 (5 bases). V lost 0 bases, J lost 0 bases, and 15 bases lay in between. From germline, CDR1 is SGHRS and CDR2 YFSETQ. This CDR3 region has 17 residues. CDR3 DNA: TGCGCCAGCAGCTTGGTAGGCCAGGGTCTCATGAACACTGAAGCTTTCTTT. Its translation: CASSLVGQGLMNTEAFF.